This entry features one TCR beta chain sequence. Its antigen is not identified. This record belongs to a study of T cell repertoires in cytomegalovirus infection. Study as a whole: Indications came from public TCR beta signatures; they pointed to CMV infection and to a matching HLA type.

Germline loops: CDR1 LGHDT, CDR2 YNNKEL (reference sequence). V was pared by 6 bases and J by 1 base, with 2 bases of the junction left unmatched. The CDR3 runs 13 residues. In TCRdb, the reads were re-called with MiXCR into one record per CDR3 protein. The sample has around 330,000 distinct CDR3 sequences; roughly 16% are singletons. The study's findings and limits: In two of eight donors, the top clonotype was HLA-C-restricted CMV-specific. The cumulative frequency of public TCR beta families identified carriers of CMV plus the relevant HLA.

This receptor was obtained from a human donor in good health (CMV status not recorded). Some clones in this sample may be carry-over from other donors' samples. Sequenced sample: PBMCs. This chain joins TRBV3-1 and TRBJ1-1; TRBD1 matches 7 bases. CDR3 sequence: CASRQGTNTEAFF. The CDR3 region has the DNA TGTGCCAGCAGACAGGGGACGAACACTGAAGCTTTCTTT.